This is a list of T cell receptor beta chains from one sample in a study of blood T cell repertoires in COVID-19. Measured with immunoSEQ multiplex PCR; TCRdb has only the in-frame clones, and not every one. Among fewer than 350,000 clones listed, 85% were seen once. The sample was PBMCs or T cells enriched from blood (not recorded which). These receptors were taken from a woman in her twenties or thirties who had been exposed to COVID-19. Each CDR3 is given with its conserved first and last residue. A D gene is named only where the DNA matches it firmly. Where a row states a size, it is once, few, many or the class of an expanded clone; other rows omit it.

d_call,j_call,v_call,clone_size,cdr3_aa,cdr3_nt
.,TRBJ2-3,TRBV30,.,CARTVLDTQYF,TGTGCCCGGACGGTCCTCGATACGCAGTATTTT
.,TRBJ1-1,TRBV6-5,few,CASSLRMNTEAFF,TGTGCCAGCAGCCTGCGGATGAACACTGAAGCTTTCTTT
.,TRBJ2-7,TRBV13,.,CASSSTPYEQYF,TGTGCCAGCAGCTCGACTCCCTACGAGCAGTACTTC
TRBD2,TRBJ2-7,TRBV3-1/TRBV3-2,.,CASSQVLREGLNQEQYF,TGTGCCAGCAGCCAAGTTCTGCGGGAGGGCCTAAATCAAGAGCAGTACTTC
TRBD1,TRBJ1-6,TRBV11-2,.,CASSPRDRVKSPLHF,TGTGCCAGCAGCCCCCGGGACAGGGTAAAGTCACCCCTCCACTTT
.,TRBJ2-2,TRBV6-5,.,CASTSGLNTGELFF,TGTGCCAGCACGAGCGGGTTGAACACCGGGGAGCTGTTTTTT
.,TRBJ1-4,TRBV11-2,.,CASSLSRVTNEKLFF,TGTGCCAGCAGCTTAAGCAGGGTAACTAATGAAAAACTGTTTTTT
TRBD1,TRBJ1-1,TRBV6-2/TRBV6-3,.,CASSPDRLMNTEAFF,TGTGCCAGCAGCCCGGACAGGCTTATGAACACTGAAGCTTTCTTT
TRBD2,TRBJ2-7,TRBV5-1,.,CASSLLARAAGAEEQYF,TGCGCCAGCAGCTTGTTAGCTCGGGCGGCGGGAGCCGAGGAGCAGTACTTC
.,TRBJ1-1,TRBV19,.,CASSKTVNTEAFF,TGTGCCAGTAGTAAGACAGTTAACACTGAAGCTTTCTTT
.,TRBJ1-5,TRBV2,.,CASTQGYNQPQHF,TGTGCCAGCACCCAGGGCTACAATCAGCCCCAGCATTTT
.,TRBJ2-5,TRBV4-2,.,CASSQEGGALLETQYF,TGTGCCAGCAGCCAAGAAGGGGGGGCCTTATTAGAGACCCAGTACTTC
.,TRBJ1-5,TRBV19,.,CASSMSGYSNQPQHF,TGTGCCAGTAGTATGTCGGGATATAGCAATCAGCCCCAGCATTTT
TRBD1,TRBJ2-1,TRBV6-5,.,CASSLGTGGNEQFF,TGTGCCAGCAGCCTGGGGACAGGTGGCAATGAGCAGTTCTTC
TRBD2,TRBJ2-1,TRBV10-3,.,CAISRGVGFNEQFF,TGTGCCATCAGCCGGGGGGTAGGGTTCAATGAGCAGTTCTTC
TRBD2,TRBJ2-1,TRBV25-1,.,CASSEFSSGGAREQFF,TGTGCCAGCAGTGAATTTAGTAGCGGGGGGGCAAGGGAGCAGTTCTTC
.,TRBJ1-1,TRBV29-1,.,CSVAGDFRSGLNTEAFF,TGCAGCGTCGCGGGGGACTTTCGTTCGGGATTGAACACTGAAGCTTTCTTT
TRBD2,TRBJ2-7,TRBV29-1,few,CSVDGGADEQYF,TGCAGCGTTGACGGGGGGGCGGACGAGCAGTACTTC
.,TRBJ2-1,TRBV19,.,CASSIYAGSSYNEQFF,TGTGCCAGTAGTATATATGCGGGCTCCTCCTACAATGAGCAGTTCTTC
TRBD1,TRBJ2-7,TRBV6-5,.,CASSPGTGAIYEQYF,TGTGCCAGCAGCCCCGGGACAGGGGCAATTTACGAGCAGTACTTC
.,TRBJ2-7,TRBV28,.,CASNTGSLEQYF,TGTGCCAGCAATACAGGGTCTCTCGAGCAGTACTTC
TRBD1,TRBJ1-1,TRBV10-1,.,CASRRDRLTEAFF,TGCGCCAGCAGGAGGGACAGACTTACTGAAGCTTTCTTT
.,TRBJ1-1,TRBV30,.,CAWTNWGGPYGTEAFF,TGTGCCTGGACCAACTGGGGGGGCCCATACGGGACTGAAGCTTTCTTT
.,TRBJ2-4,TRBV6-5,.,CASSAPRGKNIQYF,TGTGCCAGCAGCGCCCCTCGAGGGAAGAACATTCAGTACTTC
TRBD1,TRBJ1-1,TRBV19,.,CASSQLQGGTEAFF,TGTGCCAGTAGTCAACTACAGGGGGGCACTGAAGCTTTCTTT
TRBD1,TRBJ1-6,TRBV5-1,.,CASSLEGDRVGSPLHF,TGCGCCAGCAGCTTGGAGGGGGACAGGGTTGGATCACCCCTCCACTTT
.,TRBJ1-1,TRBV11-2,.,CASSLTPAGITEAFF,TGTGCCAGCAGCTTAACCCCAGCAGGGATTACTGAAGCTTTCTTT
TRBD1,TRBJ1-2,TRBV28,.,CASTTSRGIRTGYGYTF,TGTGCCAGCACCACTTCAAGGGGGATAAGGACAGGCTATGGCTACACCTTC
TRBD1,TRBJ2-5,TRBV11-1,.,CASSRGTGEETQYF,TGTGCCAGCAGCCGGGGCACAGGGGAAGAGACCCAGTACTTC
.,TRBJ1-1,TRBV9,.,CASSVLDMNTEAFF,TGTGCCAGCAGCGTTTTGGACATGAACACTGAAGCTTTCTTT
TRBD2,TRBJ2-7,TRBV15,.,CATSSRTSSNEQYF,TGTGCCACCAGCAGTCGGACTAGTAGCAACGAGCAGTACTTC
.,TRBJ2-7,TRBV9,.,CASSVAEARYEQYF,TGTGCCAGCAGCGTAGCCGAGGCTCGATACGAGCAGTACTTC
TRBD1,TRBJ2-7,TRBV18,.,CASSPRDSSYEQYF,TGTGCCAGCTCACCACGGGACAGCTCCTACGAGCAGTACTTC
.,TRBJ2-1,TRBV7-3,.,CASSTSGTYEQFF,TGTGCCAGCAGCACCTCAGGGACATATGAGCAGTTCTTC
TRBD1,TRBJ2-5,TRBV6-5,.,CASCRDRLEETQYF,TGTGCCAGCTGCCGGGACAGGCTGGAGGAGACCCAGTACTTC
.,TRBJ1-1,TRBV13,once,CASSLITANTEAFF,TGTGCCAGCAGCTTAATTACAGCGAACACTGAAGCTTTCTTT
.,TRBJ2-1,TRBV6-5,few,CASSYGPYNEQFF,TGTGCCAGCAGTTACGGGCCCTACAATGAGCAGTTCTTC
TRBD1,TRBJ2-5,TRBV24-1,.,CATSDRQGVRETQYF,TGTGCCACCAGTGACCGGCAGGGGGTCAGGGAGACCCAGTACTTC
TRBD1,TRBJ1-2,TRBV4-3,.,CASSQDPGTASGYGYTF,TGCGCCAGCAGCCAAGATCCTGGGACAGCCTCTGGATATGGCTACACCTTC
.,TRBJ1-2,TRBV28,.,CASSYPTGISYGYTF,TGTGCCAGCAGCTATCCTACAGGGATTTCTTATGGCTACACCTTC
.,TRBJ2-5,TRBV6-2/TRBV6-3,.,CASSTPTGETQYF,TGTGCCAGCAGTACCCCTACGGGAGAGACCCAGTACTTC
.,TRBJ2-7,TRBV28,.,CASSSQPRTVYEQYF,TGTGCCAGCAGTTCACAACCCCGGACAGTTTACGAGCAGTACTTC